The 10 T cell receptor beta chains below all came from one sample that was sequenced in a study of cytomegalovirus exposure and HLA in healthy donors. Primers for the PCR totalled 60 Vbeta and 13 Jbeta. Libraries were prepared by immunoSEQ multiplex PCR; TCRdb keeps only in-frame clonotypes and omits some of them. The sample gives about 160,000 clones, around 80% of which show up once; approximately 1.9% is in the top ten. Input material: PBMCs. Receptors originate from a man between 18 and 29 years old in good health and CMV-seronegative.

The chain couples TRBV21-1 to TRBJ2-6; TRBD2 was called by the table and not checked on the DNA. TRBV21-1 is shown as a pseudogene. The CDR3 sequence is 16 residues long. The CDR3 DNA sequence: TGTGCCAGGAGGGACAGCGGGGGCTCTGGGGCCAACGTCCTGACTTTC. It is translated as CARRDSGGSGANVLTF.

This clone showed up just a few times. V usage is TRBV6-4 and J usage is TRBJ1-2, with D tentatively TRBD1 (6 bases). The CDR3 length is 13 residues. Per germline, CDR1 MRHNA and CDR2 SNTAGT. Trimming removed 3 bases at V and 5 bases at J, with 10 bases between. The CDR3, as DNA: TGTGCCAGCAGTGAAACAGGGCGGTATGGCTACACCTTC. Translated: CASSETGRYGYTF.

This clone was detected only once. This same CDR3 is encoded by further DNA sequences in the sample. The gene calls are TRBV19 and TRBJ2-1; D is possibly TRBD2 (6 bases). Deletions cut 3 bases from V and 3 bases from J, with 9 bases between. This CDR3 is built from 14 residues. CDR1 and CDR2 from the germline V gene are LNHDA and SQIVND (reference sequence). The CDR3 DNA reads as TGTGCCAGTAGTATTGGCGGGGACTACAATGAGCAGTTCTTC. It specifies CASSIGGDYNEQFF.

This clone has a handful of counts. CDR3 region: CASGLTGTNTEAFF. CDR3 DNA sequence: TGTGCCAGCGGACTGACAGGGACGAACACTGAAGCTTTCTTT. The gene calls are TRBV27 and TRBJ1-1, with 7 bases fitting TRBD1. From germline, CDR1 is MNHEY and CDR2 SMNVEV (reference sequence). The CDR3 has 14 residues. V dropped 8 bases and J dropped 1; count of bases not matched to a gene: 7.

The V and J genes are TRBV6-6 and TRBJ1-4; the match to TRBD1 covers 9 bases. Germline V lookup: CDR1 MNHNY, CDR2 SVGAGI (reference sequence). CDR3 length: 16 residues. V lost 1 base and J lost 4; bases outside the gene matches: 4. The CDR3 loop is CASSYFGQGSNEKLFF. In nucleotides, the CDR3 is TGTGCCAGCAGTTACTTCGGACAGGGGAGTAATGAAAAACTGTTTTTT.

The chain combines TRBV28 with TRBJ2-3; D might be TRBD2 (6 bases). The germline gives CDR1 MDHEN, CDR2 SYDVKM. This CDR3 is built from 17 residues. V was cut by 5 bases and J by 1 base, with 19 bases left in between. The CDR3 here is CASSPRDFLIRTDTQYF. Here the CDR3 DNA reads TGTGCCAGCAGTCCCCGGGACTTTCTGATCCGCACAGATACGCAGTATTTT.

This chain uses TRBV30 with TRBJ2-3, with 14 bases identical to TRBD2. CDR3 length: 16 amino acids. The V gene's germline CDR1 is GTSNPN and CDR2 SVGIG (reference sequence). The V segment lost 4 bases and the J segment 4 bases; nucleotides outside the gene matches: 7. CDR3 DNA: TGTGCCTGGAACCATCCGGGACTAGCGGGGGCAGATACGCAGTATTTT. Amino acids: CAWNHPGLAGADTQYF.

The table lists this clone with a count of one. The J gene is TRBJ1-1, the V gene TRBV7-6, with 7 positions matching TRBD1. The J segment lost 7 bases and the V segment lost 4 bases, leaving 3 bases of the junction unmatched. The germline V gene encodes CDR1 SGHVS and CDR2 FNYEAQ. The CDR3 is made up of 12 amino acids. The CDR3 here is CASSSGQVEAFF. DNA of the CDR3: TGTGCCAGCAGCTCTGGACAGGTTGAAGCTTTCTTT.

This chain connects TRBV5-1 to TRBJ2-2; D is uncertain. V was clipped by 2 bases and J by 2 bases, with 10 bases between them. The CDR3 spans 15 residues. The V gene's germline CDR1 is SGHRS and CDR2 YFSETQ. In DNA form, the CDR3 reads TGCGCCAGCAGCTTAAGCTCATACAACACCGGGGAGCTGTTTTTT. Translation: CASSLSSYNTGELFF.

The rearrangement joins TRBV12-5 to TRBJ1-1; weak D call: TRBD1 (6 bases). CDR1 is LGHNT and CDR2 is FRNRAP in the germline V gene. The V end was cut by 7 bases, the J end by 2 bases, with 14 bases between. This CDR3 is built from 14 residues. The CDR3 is CASAVGQTNTEAFF. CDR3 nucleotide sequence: TGTGCTAGTGCCGTTGGACAGACCAACACTGAAGCTTTCTTT.